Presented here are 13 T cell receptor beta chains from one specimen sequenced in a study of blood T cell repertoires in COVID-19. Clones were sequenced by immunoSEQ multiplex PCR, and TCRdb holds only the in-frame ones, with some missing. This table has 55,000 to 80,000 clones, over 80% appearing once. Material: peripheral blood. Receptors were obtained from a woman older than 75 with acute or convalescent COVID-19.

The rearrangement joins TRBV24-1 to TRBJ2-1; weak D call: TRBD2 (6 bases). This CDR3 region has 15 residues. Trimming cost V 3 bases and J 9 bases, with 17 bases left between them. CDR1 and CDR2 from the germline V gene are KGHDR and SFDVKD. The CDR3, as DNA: TGTGCCACCAGTGATCATGGGGGAGGAGCGGCTGAGCAGTTCTTC. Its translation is CATSDHGGGAAEQFF.

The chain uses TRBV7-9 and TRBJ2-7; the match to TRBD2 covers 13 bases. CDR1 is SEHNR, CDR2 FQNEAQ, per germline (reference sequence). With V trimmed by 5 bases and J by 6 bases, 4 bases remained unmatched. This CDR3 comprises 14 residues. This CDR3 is CASSPGTSGVEQYF. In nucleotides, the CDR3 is TGTGCCAGCAGCCCGGGGACTAGCGGGGTCGAGCAGTACTTC. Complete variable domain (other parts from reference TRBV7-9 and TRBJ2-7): DTGVSQNPRHKITKRGQNVTFRCDPISEHNRLYWYRQTLGQGPEFLTYFQNEAQLEKSRLLSDRFSAERPKGSFSTLEIQRTEQGDSAMYLCASSPGTSGVEQYFGPGTRLTVT.

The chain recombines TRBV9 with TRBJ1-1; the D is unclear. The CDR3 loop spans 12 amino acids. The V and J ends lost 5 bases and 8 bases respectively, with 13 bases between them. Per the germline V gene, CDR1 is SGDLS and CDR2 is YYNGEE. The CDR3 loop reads CASRRPEIEAFF. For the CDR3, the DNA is TGTGCCAGCAGGCGGCCGGAGATCGAAGCTTTCTTT.

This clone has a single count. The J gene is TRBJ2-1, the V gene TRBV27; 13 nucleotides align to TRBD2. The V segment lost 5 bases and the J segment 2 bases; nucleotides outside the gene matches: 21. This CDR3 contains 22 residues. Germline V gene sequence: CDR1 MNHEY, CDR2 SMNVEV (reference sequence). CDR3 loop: CASSTHGGTSGTPTVTYNEQFF. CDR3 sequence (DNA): TGTGCCAGCAGTACGCATGGCGGGACTAGCGGGACCCCGACAGTTACCTACAATGAGCAGTTCTTC.

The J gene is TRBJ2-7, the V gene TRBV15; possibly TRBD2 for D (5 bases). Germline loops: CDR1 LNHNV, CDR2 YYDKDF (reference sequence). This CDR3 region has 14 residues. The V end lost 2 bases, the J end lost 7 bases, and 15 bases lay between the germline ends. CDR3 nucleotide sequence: TGTGCCACCAGCAGAAGAGGACGGGAATGGGAGCAGTACTTC. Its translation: CATSRRGREWEQYF. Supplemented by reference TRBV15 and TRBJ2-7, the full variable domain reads DAMVIQNPRYQVTQFGKPVTLSCSQTLNHNVMYWYQQKSSQAPKLLFHYYDKDFNNEADTPDNFQSRRPNTSFCFLDIRSPGLGDTAMYLCATSRRGREWEQYFGPGTRLTVT.

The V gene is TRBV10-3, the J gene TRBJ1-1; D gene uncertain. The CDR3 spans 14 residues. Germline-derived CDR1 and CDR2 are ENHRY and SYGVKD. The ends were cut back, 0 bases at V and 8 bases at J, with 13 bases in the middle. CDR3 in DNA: TGTGCCATCAGTGAGTCTAGGAGGGCGGAGGAAGCTTTCTTT. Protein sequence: CAISESRRAEEAFF.

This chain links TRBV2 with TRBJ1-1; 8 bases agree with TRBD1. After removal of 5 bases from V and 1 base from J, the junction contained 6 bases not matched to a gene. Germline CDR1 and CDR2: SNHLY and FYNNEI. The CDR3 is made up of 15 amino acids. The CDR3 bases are TGTGCCAGCAGTTTAATCAGGGGGCCGAACACTGAAGCTTTCTTT. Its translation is CASSLIRGPNTEAFF.

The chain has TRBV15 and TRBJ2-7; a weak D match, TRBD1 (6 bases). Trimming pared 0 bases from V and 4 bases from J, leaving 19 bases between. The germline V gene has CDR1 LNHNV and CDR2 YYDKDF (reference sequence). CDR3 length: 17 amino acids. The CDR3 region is CATSRDLGRQEPYEQYF. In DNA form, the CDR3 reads TGTGCCACCAGCAGAGACCTTGGTAGACAGGAACCATACGAGCAGTACTTC.

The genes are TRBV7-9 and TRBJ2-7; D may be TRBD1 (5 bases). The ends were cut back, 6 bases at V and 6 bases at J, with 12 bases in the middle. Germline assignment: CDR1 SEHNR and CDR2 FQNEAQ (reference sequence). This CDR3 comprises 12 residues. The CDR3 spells CASRFLDSEQYF. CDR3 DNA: TGTGCCAGCAGATTTCTTGACAGCGAGCAGTACTTC.

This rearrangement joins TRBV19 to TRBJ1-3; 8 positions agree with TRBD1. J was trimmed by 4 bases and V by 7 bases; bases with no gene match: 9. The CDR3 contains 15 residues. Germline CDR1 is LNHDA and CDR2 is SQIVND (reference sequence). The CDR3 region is CASNPDRVIGNTIYF. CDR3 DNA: TGTGCCAGTAACCCGGACAGGGTGATCGGAAACACCATATATTTT. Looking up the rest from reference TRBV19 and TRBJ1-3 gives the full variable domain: DGGITQSPKYLFRKEGQNVTLSCEQNLNHDAMYWYRQDPGQGLRLIYYSQIVNDFQKGDIAEGYSVSREKKESFPLTVTSAQKNPTAFYLCASNPDRVIGNTIYFGEGSWLTVV.

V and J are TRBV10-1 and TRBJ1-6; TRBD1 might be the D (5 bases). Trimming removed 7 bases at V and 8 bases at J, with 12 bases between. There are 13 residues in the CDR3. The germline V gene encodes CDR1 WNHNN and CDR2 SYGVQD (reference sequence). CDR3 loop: CASTGSRDSPLHF. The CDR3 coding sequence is TGCGCCAGCACCGGGAGCAGGGATTCACCCCTCCACTTT.

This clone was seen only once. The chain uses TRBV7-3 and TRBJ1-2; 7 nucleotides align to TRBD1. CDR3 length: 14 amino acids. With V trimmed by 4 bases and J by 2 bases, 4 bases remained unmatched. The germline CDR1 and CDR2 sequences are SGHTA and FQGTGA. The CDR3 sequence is CASSSQTGNYGYTF. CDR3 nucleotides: TGTGCCAGCAGCTCACAGACAGGGAACTATGGCTACACCTTC.

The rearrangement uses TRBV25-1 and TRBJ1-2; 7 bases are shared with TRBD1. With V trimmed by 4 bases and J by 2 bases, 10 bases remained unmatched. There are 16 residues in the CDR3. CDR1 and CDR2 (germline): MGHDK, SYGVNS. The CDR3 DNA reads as TGTGCCAGCAGTGGGGCGCCAGAACAGGGGAACTATGGCTACACCTTC. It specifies CASSGAPEQGNYGYTF.